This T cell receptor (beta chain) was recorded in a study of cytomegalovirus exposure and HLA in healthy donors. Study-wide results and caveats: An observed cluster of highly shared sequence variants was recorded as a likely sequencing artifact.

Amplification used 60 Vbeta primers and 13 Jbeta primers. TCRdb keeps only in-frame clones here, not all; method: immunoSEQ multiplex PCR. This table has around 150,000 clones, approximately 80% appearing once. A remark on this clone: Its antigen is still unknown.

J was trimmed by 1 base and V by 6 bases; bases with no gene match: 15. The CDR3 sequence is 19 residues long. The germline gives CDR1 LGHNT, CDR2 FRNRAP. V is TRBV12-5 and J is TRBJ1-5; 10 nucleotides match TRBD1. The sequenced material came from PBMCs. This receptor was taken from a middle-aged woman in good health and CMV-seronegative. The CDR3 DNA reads TGTGCTAGTGGCCCCCCTGGGGACAGGGGATGTTTGAGCAATCAGCCCCAGCATTTT. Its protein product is CASGPPGDRGCLSNQPQHF.